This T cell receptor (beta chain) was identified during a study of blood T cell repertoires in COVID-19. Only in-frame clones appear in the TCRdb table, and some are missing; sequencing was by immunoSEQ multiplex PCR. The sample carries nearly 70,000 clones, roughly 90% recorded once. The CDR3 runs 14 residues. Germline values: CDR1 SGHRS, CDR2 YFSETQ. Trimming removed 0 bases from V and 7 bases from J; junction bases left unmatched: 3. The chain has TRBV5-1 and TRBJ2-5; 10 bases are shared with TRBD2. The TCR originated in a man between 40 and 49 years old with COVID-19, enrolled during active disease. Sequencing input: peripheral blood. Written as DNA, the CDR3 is TGCGCCAGCAGCTTGGTGGCTAGCGGGGGGACCCAGTACTTC. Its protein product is CASSLVASGGTQYF.